This T cell receptor beta chain came from a study of T cell responses to AZD1222 COVID-19 vaccine. Study background: Whether given at about 4 or about 12 weeks, second doses were pooled. Broader study findings: Reportedly, nearly half the spike-specific TCRs target unmutated variant regions.

Libraries were prepared by immunoSEQ multiplex PCR; TCRdb keeps only in-frame clonotypes and omits some of them. The sample lists roughly 130,000 clones; 92% were seen once. Comments on this clone: The antigen is undetermined.

The CDR3 runs 14 residues. Trimming took 3 bases from V and 4 from J; bases not matched to a gene: 2. Germline loops: CDR1 SGHTA, CDR2 FQGNSA. Sequences were derived from peripheral blood, sampled on day 0 of AZD1222 vaccination. This chain joins TRBV7-2 and TRBJ2-7, with TRBD2 matching over 11 bases. This clonotype was sampled from an adult in good health. The CDR3 DNA is TGTGCCAGCAGCTTTAGCGGGGGGGCTTACGAGCAGTACTTC. Its protein product is CASSFSGGAYEQYF. The full variable domain, in which reference TRBV7-2 and TRBJ2-7 provide the parts outside the CDR3, is GAGVSQSPSNKVTEKGKDVELRCDPISGHTALYWYRQSLGQGLEFLIYFQGNSAPDKSGLPSDRFSAERTGGSVSTLTIQRTQQEDSAVYLCASSFSGGAYEQYFGPGTRLTVT.